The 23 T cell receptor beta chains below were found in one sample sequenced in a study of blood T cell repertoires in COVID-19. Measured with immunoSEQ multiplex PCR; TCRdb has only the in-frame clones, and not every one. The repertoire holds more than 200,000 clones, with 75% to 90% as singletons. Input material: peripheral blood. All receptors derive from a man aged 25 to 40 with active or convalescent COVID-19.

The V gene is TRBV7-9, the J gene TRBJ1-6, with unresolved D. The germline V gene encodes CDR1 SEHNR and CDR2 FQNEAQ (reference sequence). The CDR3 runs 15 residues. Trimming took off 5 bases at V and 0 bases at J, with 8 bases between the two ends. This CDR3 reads CASSAGGSYNSPLHF. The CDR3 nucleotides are TGTGCCAGCAGCGCAGGTGGCTCCTATAATTCACCCCTCCACTTT.

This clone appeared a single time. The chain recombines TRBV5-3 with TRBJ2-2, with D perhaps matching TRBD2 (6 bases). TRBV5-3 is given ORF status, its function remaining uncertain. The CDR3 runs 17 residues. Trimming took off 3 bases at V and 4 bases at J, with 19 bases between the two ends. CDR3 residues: CARSWTKSPPSTGELFF. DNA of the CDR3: TGTGCCAGAAGCTGGACTAAGTCTCCCCCGTCCACCGGGGAGCTGTTTTTT.

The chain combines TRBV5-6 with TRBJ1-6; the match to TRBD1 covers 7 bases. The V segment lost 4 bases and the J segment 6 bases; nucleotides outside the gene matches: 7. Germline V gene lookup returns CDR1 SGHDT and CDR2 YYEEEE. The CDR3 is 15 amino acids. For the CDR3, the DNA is TGTGCCAGCAGCCCCCTGCCAGGGGGTAATTCACCCCTCCACTTT. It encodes CASSPLPGGNSPLHF.

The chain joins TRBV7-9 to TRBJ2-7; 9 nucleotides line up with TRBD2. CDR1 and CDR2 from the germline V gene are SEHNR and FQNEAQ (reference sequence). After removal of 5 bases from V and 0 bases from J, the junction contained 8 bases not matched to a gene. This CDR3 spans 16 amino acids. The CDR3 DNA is TGTGCCAGCAGCACCACACTAGCGGGCGGCTCCTACGAGCAGTACTTC. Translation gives CASSTTLAGGSYEQYF.

The CDR3, as DNA: TGTGCCAGCAGCTTAATGAGTACTGAAGCTTTCTTT. The encoded protein is CASSLMSTEAFF. The chain has TRBV5-6 and TRBJ1-1; D gene uncertain. Per germline, CDR1 SGHDT and CDR2 YYEEEE. V was cut by 2 bases and J by 5 bases, with 7 bases left in between. This CDR3 is built from 12 residues.

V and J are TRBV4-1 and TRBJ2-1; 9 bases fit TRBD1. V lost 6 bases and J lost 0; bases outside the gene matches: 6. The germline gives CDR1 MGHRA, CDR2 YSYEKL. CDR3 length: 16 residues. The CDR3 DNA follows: TGCGCCAGCAGGCCTACAGGGGGCCCCTCCTACAATGAGCAGTTCTTC. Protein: CASRPTGGPSYNEQFF.

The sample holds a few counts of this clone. CDR3 amino acids: CASSRLAGGYEQYF. CDR3 nucleotides: TGTGCCAGCAGTCGACTAGCGGGGGGATACGAGCAGTACTTC. This chain links TRBV2 with TRBJ2-7; 13 bases map to TRBD2. V dropped 5 bases and J dropped 4; count of bases not matched to a gene: 2. This CDR3 has 14 residues. CDR1 and CDR2 from the germline V gene are SNHLY and FYNNEI.

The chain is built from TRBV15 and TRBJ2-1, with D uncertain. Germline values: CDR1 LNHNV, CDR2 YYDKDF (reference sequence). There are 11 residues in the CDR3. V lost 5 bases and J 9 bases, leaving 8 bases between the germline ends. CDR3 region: CATSDMGEQFF. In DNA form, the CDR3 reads TGTGCCACCAGCGACATGGGTGAGCAGTTCTTC.

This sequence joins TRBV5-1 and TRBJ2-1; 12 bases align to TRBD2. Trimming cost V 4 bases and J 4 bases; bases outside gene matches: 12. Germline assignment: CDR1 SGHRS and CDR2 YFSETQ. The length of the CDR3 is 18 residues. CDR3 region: CASSRELAGGTGYNEQFF. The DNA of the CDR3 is TGCGCCAGCAGCAGGGAACTAGCGGGGGGAACAGGGTACAATGAGCAGTTCTTC.

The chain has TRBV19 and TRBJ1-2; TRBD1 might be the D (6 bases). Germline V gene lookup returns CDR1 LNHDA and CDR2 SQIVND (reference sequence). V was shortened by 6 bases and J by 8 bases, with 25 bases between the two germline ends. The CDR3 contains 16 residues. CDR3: CASRPGTSRAVFGYTF. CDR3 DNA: TGTGCCAGTAGACCCGGGACATCGAGAGCCGTTTTCGGCTACACCTTC. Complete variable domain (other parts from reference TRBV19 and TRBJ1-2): DGGITQSPKYLFRKEGQNVTLSCEQNLNHDAMYWYRQDPGQGLRLIYYSQIVNDFQKGDIAEGYSVSREKKESFPLTVTSAQKNPTAFYLCASRPGTSRAVFGYTFGSGTRLTVV.

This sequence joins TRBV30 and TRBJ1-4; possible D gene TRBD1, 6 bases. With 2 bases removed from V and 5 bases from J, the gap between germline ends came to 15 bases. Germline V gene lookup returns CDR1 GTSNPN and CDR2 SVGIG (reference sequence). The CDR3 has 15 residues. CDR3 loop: CAWSPRTANNEKLFF. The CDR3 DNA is TGTGCCTGGAGTCCACGGACAGCTAACAATGAAAAACTGTTTTTT.

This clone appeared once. CDR3 sequence reads: CASSLSGAQETQYF. The CDR3 region has the DNA TGTGCCAGCAGCTTAAGCGGGGCCCAAGAGACCCAGTACTTC. The chain has TRBV7-3 and TRBJ2-5, with D possibly TRBD2 on 6 matching bases. V lost 1 base to trimming and J lost 1 base, with 7 bases between them. The CDR3 runs to 14 residues. From germline, CDR1 is SGHTA and CDR2 FQGTGA. The full variable domain, in which reference TRBV7-3 and TRBJ2-5 provide the parts outside the CDR3, is GAGVSQTPSNKVTEKGKYVELRCDPISGHTALYWYRQSLGQGPEFLIYFQGTGAADDSGLPNDRFFAVRPEGSVSTLKIQRTERGDSAVYLCASSLSGAQETQYFGPGTRLLVL.

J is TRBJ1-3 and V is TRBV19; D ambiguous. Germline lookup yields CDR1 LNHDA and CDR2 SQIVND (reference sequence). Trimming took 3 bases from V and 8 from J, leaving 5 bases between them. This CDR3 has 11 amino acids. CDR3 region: CASSMSDTIYF. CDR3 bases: TGTGCCAGTAGTATGTCGGACACCATATATTTT.

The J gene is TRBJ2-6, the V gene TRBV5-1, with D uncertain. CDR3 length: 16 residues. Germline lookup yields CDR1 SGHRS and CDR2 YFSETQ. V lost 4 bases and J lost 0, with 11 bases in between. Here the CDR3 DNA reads TGCGCCAGCAGCCTGATTAGTGACTCTGGGGCCAACGTCCTGACTTTC. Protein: CASSLISDSGANVLTF. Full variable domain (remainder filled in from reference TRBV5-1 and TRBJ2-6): KAGVTQTPRYLIKTRGQQVTLSCSPISGHRSVSWYQQTPGQGLQFLFEYFSETQRNKGNFPGRFSGRQFSNSRSEMNVSTLELGDSALYLCASSLISDSGANVLTFGAGSRLTVL.

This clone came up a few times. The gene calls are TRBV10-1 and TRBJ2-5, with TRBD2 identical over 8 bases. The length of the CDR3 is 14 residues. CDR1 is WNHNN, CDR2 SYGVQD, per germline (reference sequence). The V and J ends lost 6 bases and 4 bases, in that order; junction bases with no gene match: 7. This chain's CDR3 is CASRGLEARETQYF. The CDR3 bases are TGCGCCAGCAGGGGACTAGAGGCCCGAGAGACCCAGTACTTC.

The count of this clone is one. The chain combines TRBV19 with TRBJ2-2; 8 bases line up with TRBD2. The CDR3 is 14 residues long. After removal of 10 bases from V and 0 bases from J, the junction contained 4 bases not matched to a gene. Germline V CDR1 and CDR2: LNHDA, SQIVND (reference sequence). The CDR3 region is CATTGGTNTGELFF. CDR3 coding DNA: TGTGCCACCACGGGGGGGACGAACACCGGGGAGCTGTTTTTT. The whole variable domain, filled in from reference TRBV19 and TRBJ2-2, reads DGGITQSPKYLFRKEGQNVTLSCEQNLNHDAMYWYRQDPGQGLRLIYYSQIVNDFQKGDIAEGYSVSREKKESFPLTVTSAQKNPTAFYLCATTGGTNTGELFFGEGSRLTVL.

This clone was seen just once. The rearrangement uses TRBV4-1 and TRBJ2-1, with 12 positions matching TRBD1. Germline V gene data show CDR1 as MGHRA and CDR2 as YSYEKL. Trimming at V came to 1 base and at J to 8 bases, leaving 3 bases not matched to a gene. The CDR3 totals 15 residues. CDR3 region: CASSQGGQGAHEQFF. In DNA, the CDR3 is TGCGCCAGCAGCCAAGGGGGACAGGGGGCACATGAGCAGTTCTTC.

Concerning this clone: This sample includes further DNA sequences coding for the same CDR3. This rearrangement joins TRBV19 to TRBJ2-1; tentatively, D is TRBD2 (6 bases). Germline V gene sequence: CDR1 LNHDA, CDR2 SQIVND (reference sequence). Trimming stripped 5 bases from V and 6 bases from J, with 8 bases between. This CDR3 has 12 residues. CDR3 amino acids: CASSSGGNEQFF. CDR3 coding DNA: TGTGCCAGTAGTTCCGGGGGCAATGAGCAGTTCTTC.

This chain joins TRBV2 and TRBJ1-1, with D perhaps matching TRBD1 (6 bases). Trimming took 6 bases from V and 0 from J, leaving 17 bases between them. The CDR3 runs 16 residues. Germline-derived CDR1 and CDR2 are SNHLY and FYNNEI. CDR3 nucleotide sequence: TGTGCCAGCAGGTCGGGACACCTCGGCATGAACACTGAAGCTTTCTTT. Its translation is CASRSGHLGMNTEAFF. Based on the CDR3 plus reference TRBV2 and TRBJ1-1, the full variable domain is EPEVTQTPSHQVTQMGQEVILRCVPISNHLYFYWYRQILGQKVEFLVSFYNNEISEKSEIFDDQFSVERPDGSNFTLKIRSTKLEDSAMYFCASRSGHLGMNTEAFFGQGTRLTVV.

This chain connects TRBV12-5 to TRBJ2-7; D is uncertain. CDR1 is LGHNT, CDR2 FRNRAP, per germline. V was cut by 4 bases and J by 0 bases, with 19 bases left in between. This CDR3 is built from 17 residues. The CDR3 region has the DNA TGTGCTAGTGGTTCGCAAACCTCGTGGGCGAGCTCCTACGAGCAGTACTTC. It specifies CASGSQTSWASSYEQYF.

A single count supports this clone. The CDR3 region is CASSYSMTSGGLQETQYF. Written as DNA, the CDR3 is TGTGCCAGCAGTTACTCGATGACTAGCGGGGGCCTCCAAGAGACCCAGTACTTC. The V call is TRBV6-2 or TRBV6-3, the J call TRBJ2-5; 12 nucleotides align to TRBD2. This CDR3 has 18 residues. Germline values: CDR1 MNHEY, CDR2 SVGEGT. V lost 0 bases and J lost 1; bases outside the gene matches: 6.

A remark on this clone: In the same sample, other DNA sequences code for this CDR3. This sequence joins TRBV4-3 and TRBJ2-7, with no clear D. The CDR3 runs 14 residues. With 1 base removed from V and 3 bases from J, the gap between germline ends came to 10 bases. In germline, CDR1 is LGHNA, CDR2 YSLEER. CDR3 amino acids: CASSQARSSYEQYF. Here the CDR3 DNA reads TGCGCCAGCAGCCAAGCCAGGTCAAGCTACGAGCAGTACTTC.

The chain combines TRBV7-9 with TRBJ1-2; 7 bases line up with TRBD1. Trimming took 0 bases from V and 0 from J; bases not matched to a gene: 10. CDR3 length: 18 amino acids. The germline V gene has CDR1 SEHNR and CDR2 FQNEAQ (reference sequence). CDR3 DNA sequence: TGTGCCAGCAGCTTAGCGTTGTCTCACAGGGGAGCTAACTATGGCTACACCTTC. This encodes CASSLALSHRGANYGYTF.